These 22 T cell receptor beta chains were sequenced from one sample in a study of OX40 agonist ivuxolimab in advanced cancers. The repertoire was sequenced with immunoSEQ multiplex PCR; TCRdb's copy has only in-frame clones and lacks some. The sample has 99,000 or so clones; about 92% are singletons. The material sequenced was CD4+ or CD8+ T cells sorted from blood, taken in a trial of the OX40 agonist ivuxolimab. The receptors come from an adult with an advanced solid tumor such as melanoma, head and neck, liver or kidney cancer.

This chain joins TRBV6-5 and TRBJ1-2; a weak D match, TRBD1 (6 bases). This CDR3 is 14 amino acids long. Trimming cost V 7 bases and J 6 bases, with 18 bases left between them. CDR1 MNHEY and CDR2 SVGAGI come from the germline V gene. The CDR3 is CASTSGGREDGYTF. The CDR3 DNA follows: TGTGCCAGCACCTCTGGGGGGCGAGAGGATGGCTACACCTTC.

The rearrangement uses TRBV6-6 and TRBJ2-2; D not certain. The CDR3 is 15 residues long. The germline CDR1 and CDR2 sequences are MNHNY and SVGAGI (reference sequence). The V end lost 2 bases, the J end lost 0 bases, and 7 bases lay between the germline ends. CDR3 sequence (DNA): TGTGCCAGCAGTTACGCCGCCACGAACACCGGGGAGCTGTTTTTT. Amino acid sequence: CASSYAATNTGELFF.

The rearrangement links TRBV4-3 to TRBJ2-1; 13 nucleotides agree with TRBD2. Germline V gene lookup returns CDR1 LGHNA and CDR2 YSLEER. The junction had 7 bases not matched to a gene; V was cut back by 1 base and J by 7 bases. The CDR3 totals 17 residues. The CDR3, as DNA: TGCGCCAGCAGCCAAGCGGGGGGACTAGCGGGGTTAAATGAGCAGTTCTTC. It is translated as CASSQAGGLAGLNEQFF.

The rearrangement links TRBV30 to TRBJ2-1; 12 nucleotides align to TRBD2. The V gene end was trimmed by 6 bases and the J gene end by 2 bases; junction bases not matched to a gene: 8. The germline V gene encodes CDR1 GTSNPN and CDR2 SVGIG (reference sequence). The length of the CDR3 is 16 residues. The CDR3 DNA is TGTGCCTGCACAATGGGACTAGCGGGTACCTACAATGAGCAGTTCTTC. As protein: CACTMGLAGTYNEQFF.

CDR3 DNA: TGTGCCAGCAGTTTCACCTACAATGAGCAGTTCTTC. Protein: CASSFTYNEQFF. The chain uses TRBV6-6 and TRBJ2-1, with D uncertain. Germline CDR1 is MNHNY and CDR2 is SVGAGI (reference sequence). This CDR3 spans 12 amino acids. Trimming took off 4 bases at V and 2 bases at J, with 3 bases between the two ends.

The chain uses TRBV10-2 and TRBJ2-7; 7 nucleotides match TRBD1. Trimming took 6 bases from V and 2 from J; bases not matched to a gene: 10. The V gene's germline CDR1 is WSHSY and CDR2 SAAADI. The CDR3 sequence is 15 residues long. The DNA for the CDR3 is TGCGCCAGCAGGATCGGACAGGTCGATCCCTACGAGCAGTACTTC. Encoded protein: CASRIGQVDPYEQYF.

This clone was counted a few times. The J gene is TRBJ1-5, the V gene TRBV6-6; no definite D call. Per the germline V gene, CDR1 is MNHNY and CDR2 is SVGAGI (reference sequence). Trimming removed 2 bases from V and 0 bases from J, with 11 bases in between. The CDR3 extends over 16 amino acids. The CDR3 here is CASSYGTGNSNQPQHF. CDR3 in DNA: TGTGCCAGCAGTTACGGAACGGGCAATAGCAATCAGCCCCAGCATTTT.

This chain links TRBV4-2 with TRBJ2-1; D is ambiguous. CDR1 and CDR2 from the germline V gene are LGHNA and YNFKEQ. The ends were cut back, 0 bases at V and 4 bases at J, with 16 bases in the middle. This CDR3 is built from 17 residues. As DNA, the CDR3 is TGTGCCAGCAGCCAAGAATACTTCTGGACCGGTTACAATGAGCAGTTCTTC. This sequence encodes CASSQEYFWTGYNEQFF.

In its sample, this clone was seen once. CDR3 nucleotide sequence: TGTGCCTGGAGTCCATCCGCGGACAGGAGCTATGGCTACACCTTC. This codes for CAWSPSADRSYGYTF. This sequence joins TRBV30 and TRBJ1-2; 7 nucleotides match TRBD1. The CDR3 totals 15 residues. V shed 2 bases, J shed 4 bases, and the junction held 10 bases outside the gene matches. From germline, CDR1 is GTSNPN and CDR2 SVGIG (reference sequence).

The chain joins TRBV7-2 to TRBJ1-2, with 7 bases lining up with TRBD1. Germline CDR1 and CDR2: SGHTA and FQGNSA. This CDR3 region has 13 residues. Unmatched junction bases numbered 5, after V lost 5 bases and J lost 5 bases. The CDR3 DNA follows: TGTGCCAGCAGCACGGACAGGCCGTATGGCTACACCTTC. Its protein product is CASSTDRPYGYTF. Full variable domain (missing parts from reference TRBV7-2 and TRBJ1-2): GAGVSQSPSNKVTEKGKDVELRCDPISGHTALYWYRQSLGQGLEFLIYFQGNSAPDKSGLPSDRFSAERTGGSVSTLTIQRTQQEDSAVYLCASSTDRPYGYTFGSGTRLTVV.

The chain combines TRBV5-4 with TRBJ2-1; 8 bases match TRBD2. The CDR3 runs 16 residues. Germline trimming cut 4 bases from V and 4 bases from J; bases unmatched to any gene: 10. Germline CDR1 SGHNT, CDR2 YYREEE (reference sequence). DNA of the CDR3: TGTGCCAGCAGCCCGGGGGGGGCTAGCGGATACAATGAGCAGTTCTTC. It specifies CASSPGGASGYNEQFF.

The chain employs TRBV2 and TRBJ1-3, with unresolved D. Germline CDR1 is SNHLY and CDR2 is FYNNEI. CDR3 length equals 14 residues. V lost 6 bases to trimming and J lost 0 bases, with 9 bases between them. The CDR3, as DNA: TGTGCCAGCAGGAAAGGGAGCTCTGGAAACACCATATATTTT. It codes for CASRKGSSGNTIYF.

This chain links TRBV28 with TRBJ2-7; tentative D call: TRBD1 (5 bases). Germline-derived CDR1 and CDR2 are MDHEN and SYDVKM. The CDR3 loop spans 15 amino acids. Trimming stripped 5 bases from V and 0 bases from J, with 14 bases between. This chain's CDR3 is CASSPLHRISYEQYF. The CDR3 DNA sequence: TGTGCCAGCAGTCCGCTTCACAGGATCTCCTACGAGCAGTACTTC.

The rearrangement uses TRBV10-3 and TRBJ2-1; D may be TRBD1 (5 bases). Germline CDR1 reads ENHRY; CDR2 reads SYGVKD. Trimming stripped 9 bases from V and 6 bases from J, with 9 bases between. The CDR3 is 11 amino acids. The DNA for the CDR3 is TGTGCCATAGGTAGGGGCAATGAGCAGTTCTTC. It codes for CAIGRGNEQFF.

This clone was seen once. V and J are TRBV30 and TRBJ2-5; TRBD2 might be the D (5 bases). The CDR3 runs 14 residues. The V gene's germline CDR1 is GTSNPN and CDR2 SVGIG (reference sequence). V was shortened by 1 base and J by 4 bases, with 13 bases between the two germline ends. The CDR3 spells CAWSDPPGSETQYF. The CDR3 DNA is TGTGCCTGGAGTGACCCTCCGGGGTCAGAGACCCAGTACTTC.

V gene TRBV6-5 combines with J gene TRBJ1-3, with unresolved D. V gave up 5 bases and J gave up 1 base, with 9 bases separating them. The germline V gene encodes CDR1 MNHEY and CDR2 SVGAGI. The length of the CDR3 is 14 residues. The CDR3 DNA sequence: TGTGCCAGCAGTATAGTCTCATCTGGAAACACCATATATTTT. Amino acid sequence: CASSIVSSGNTIYF.

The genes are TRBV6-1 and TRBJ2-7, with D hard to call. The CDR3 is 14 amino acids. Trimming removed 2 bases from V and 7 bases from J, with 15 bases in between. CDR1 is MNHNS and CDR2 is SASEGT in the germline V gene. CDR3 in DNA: TGTGCCAGCAGTGAATATCTGGGGTCTACGGAGCAGTACGTC. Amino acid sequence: CASSEYLGSTEQYV.

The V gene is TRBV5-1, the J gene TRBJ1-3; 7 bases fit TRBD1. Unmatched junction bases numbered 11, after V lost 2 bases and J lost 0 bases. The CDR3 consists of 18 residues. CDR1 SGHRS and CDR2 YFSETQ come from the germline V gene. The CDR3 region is CASSFRGQSRLSGNTIYF. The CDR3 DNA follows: TGCGCCAGCAGCTTTAGGGGACAGTCTCGCCTCTCTGGAAACACCATATATTTT.

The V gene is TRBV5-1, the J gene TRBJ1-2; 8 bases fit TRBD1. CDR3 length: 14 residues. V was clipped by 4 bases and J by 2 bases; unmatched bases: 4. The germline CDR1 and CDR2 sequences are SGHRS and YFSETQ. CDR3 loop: CASSVDRGNYGYTF. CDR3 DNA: TGCGCCAGCAGCGTAGACAGGGGAAACTATGGCTACACCTTC.

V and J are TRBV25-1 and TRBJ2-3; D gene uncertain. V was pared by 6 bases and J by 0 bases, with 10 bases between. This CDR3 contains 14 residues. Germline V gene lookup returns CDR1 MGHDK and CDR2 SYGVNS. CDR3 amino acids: CASRRELSTDTQYF. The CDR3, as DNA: TGTGCCAGCAGAAGGGAACTCAGCACAGATACGCAGTATTTT. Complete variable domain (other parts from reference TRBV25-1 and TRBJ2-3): EADIYQTPRYLVIGTGKKITLECSQTMGHDKMYWYQQDPGMELHLIHYSYGVNSTEKGDLSSESTVSRIRTEHFPLTLESARPSHTSQYLCASRRELSTDTQYFGPGTRLTVL.

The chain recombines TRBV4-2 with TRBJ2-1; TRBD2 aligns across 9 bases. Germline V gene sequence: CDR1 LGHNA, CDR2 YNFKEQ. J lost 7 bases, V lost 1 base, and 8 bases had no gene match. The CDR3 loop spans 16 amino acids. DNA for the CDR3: TGTGCCAGCAGCCAAGTCAGGGCGGGGGGGCTTAATGAGCAGTTCTTC. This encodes CASSQVRAGGLNEQFF.

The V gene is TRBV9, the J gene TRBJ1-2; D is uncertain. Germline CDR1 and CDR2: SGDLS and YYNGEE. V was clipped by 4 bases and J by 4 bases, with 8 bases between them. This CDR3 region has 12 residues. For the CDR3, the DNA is TGTGCCAGCAGCCAACAGAGCTATGGCTACACCTTC. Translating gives CASSQQSYGYTF.